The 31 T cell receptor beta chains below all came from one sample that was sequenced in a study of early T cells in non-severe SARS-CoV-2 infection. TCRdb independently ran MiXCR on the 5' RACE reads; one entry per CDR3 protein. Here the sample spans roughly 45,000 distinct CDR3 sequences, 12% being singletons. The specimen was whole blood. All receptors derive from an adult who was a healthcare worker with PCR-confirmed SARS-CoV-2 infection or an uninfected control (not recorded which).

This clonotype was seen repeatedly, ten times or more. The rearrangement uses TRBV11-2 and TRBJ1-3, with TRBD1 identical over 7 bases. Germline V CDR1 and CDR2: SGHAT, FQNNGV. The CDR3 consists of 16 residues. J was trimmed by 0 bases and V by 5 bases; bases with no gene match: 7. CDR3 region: CASSDRTGPSGNTIYF. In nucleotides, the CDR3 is TGTGCCAGCAGCGATCGGACAGGTCCCTCTGGAAACACCATATATTTT.

CDR3 protein: CSVEGGLAGDPDTQYF. The DNA of the CDR3 is TGCAGCGTTGAGGGGGGACTAGCGGGAGATCCAGATACGCAGTATTTT. The chain joins TRBV29-1 to TRBJ2-3; 14 nucleotides match TRBD2. This CDR3 comprises 16 residues. Trimming at V came to 3 bases and at J to 4 bases, leaving 6 bases not matched to a gene. Germline V gene sequence: CDR1 SQVTM, CDR2 ANQGSEA.

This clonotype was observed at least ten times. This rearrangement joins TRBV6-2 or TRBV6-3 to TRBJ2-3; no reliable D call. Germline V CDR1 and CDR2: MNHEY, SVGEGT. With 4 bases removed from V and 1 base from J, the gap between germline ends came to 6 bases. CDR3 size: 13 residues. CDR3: CASSWGGTDTQYF. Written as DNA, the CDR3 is TGTGCCAGCAGTTGGGGTGGCACAGATACGCAGTATTTT.

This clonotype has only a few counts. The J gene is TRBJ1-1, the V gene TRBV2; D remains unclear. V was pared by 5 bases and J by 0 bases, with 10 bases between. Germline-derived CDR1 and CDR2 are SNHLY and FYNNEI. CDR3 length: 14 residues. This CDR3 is CASSKRVMNTEAFF. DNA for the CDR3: TGTGCCAGCAGTAAAAGGGTCATGAACACTGAAGCTTTCTTT.

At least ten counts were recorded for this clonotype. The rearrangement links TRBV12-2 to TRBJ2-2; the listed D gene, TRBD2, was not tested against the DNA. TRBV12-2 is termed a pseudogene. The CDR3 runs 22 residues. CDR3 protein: CASRHPMAGALLPPLNTGELFF. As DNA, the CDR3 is TGTGCAAGTCGCCACCCTATGGCGGGGGCCCTACTACCGCCCCTAAACACCGGGGAGCTGTTTTTT.

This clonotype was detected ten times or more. CDR3 amino acids: CASSRGPDTQYF. For the CDR3, the DNA is TGTGCCAGCAGTCGTGGGCCAGATACGCAGTATTTT. This chain connects TRBV7-6 to TRBJ2-3; D ambiguous. V dropped 6 bases and J dropped 4 bases, with 8 bases sitting between them. This CDR3 has 12 residues. Germline V gives CDR1 SGHVS, CDR2 FNYEAQ.

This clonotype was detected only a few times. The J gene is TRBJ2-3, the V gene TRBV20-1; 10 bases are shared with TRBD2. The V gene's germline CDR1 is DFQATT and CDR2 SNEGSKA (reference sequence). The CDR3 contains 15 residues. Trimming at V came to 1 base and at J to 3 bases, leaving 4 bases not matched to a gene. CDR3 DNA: TGCAGTGCTAGAGTCCCTAGCGGGGGTACAGATACGCAGTATTTT. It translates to CSARVPSGGTDTQYF.

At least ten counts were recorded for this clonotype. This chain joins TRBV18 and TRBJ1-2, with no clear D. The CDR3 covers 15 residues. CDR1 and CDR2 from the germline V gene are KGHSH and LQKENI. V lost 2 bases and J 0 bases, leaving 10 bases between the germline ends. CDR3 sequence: CASSPSDAPNYGYTF. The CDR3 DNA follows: TGTGCCAGCTCACCATCCGACGCCCCTAACTATGGCTACACCTTC.

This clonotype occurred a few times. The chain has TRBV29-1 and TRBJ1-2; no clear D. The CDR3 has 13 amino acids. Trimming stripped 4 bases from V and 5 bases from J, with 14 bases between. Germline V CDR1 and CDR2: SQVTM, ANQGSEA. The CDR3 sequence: CSVGVRANYGYTF. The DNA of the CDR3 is TGCAGCGTTGGAGTCAGAGCGAATTATGGCTACACCTTC.

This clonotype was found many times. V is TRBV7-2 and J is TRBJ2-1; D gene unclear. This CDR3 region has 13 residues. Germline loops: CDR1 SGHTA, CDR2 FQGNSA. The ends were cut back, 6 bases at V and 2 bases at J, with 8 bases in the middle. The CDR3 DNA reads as TGTGCCAGCAGTTACTGGGCCTACAATGAGCAGTTCTTC. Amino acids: CASSYWAYNEQFF.

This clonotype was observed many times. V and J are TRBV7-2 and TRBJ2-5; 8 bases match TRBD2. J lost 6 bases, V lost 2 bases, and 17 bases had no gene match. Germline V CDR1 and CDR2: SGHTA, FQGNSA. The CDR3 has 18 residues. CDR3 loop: CASSLIVPRASGLQTQYF. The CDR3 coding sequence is TGTGCCAGCAGCTTAATTGTGCCCCGGGCTAGCGGGCTTCAGACCCAGTACTTC.

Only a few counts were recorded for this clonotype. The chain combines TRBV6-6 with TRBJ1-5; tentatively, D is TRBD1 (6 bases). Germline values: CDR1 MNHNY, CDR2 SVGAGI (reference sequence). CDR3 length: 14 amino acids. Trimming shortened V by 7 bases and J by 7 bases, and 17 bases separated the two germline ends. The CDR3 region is CASTLRGGPQPQHF. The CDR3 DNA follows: TGTGCCAGCACCCTCCGGGGGGGGCCCCAGCCCCAGCATTTT.

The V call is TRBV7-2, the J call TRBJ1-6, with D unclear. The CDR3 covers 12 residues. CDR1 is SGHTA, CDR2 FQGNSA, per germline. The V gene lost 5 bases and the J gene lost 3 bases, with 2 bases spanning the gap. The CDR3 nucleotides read TGTGCCAGCAGCGTCTATAATTCACCCCTCCACTTT. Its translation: CASSVYNSPLHF.

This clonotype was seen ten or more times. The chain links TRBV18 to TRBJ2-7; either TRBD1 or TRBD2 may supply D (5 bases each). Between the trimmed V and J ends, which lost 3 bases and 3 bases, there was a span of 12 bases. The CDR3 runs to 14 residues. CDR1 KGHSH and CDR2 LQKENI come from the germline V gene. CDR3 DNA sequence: TGTGCCAGCTCACCTCCGTCAGGGAGCTACGAGCAGTACTTC. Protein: CASSPPSGSYEQYF.

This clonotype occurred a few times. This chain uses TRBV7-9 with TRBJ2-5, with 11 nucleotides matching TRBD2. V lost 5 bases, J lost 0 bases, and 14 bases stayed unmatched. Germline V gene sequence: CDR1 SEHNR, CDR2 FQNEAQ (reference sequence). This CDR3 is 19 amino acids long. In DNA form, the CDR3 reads TGTGCCAGCAGCGCCTCTTACGGTAGCGGGAGGGCGCACCAAGAGACCCAGTACTTC. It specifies CASSASYGSGRAHQETQYF.

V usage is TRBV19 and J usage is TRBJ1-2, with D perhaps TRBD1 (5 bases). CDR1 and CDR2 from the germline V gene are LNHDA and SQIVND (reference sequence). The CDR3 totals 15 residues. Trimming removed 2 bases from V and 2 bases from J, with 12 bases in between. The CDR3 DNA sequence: TGTGCCAGTAGTATACCTACAGGATCGAACTATGGCTACACCTTC. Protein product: CASSIPTGSNYGYTF. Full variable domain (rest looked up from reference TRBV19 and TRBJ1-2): DGGITQSPKYLFRKEGQNVTLSCEQNLNHDAMYWYRQDPGQGLRLIYYSQIVNDFQKGDIAEGYSVSREKKESFPLTVTSAQKNPTAFYLCASSIPTGSNYGYTFGSGTRLTVV.

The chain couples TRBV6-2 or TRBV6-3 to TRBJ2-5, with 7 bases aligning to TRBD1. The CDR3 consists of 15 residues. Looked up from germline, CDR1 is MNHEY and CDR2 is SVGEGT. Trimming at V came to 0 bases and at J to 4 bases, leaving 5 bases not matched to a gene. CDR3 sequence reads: CASSYSPTGPETQYF. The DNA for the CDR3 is TGTGCCAGCAGTTACTCCCCGACAGGGCCAGAGACCCAGTACTTC.

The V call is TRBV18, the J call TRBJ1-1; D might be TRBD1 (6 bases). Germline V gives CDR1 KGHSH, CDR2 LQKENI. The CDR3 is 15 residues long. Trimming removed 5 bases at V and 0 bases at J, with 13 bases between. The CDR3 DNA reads TGTGCCAGCTCAATCTTCGGGGGGCTGAACACTGAAGCTTTCTTT. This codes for CASSIFGGLNTEAFF. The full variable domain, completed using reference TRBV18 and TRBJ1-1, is NAGVMQNPRHLVRRRGQEARLRCSPMKGHSHVYWYRQLPEEGLKFMVYLQKENIIDESGMPKERFSAEFPKEGPSILRIQQVVRGDSAAYFCASSIFGGLNTEAFFGQGTRLTVV.

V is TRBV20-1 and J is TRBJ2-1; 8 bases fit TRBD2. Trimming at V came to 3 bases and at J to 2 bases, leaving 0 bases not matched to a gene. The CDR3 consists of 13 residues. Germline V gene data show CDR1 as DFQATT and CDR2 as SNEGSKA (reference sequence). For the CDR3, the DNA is TGCAGTGCTAGCGGGAGGGCCTACAATGAGCAGTTCTTC. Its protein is CSASGRAYNEQFF.

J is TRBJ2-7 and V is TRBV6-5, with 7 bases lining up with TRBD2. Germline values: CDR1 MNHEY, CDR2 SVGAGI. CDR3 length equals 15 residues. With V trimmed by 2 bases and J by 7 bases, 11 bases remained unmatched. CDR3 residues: CASSYRASGMGEQYF. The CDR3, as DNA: TGTGCCAGCAGTTACAGGGCAAGCGGGATGGGTGAGCAGTACTTC.

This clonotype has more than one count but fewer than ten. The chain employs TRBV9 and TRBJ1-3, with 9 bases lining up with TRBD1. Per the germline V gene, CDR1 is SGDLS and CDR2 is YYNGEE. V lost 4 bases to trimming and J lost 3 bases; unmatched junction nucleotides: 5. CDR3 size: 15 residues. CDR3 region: CASSSETGGGNTIYF. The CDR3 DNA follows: TGTGCCAGCAGCTCCGAGACAGGGGGTGGAAACACCATATATTTT.

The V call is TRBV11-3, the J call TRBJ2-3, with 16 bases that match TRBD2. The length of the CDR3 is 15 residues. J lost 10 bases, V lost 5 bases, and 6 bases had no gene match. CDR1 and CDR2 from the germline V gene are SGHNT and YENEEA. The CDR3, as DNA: TGTGCCAGCAGCCAGGGACTAGCGGGAGGGCAGGCGCAGTATTTT. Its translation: CASSQGLAGGQAQYF.

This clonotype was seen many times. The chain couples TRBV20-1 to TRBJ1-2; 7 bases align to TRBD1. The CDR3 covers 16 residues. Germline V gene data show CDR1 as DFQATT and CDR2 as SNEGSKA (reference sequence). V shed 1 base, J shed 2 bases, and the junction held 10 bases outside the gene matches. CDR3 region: CSARVPGEGQNYGYTF. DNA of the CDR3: TGCAGTGCTAGAGTCCCTGGAGAGGGACAGAACTATGGCTACACCTTC.

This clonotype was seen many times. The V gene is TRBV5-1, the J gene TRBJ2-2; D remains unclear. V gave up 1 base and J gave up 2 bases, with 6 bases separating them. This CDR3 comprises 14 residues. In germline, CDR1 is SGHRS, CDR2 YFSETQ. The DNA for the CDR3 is TGCGCCAGCAGCTTGCTCCCCAACACCGGGGAGCTGTTTTTT. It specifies CASSLLPNTGELFF.

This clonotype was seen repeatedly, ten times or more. CDR3 DNA: TGTGCCAGCAGTATCCGACTCAAGAGACTGGAGCAGTTCTTC. Protein sequence: CASSIRLKRLEQFF. This chain uses TRBV28 with TRBJ2-1; no clear D. This CDR3 has 14 residues. Trimming removed 5 bases from V and 10 bases from J, with 18 bases in between. Looked up from germline, CDR1 is MDHEN and CDR2 is SYDVKM.

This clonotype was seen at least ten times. The CDR3 sequence: CSASPGLQETQYF. The CDR3 nucleotides are TGCAGTGCTAGTCCAGGACTGCAAGAGACCCAGTACTTC. The chain carries TRBV20-1 and TRBJ2-5, with D tentatively TRBD2 (5 bases). Trimming left V 3 bases short and J 2 bases short, with 10 bases between. The germline V gene encodes CDR1 DFQATT and CDR2 SNEGSKA (reference sequence). This CDR3 is 13 amino acids long.

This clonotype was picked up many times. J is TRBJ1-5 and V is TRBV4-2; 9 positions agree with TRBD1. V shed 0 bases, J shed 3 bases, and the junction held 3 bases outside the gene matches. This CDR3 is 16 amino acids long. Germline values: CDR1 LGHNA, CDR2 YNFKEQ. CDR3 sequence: CASSQDDRGINQPQHF. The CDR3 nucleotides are TGTGCCAGCAGCCAAGATGACAGGGGGATCAATCAGCCCCAGCATTTT.

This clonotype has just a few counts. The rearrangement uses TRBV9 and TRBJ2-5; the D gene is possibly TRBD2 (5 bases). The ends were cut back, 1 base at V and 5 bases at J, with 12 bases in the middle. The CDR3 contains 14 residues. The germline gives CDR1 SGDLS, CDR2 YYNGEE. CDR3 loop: CASSVTGVGETQYF. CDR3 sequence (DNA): TGTGCCAGCAGCGTAACCGGGGTCGGGGAGACCCAGTACTTC. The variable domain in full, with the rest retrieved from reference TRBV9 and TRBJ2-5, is DSGVTQTPKHLITATGQRVTLRCSPRSGDLSVYWYQQSLDQGLQFLIQYYNGEERAKGNILERFSAQQFPDLHSELNLSSLELGDSALYFCASSVTGVGETQYFGPGTRLLVL.

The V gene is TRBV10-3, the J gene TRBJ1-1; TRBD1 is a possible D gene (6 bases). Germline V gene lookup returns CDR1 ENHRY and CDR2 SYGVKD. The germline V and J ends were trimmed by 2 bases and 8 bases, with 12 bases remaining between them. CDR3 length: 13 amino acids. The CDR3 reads CAISEVQGAEAFF. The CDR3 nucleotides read TGTGCCATCAGTGAGGTACAGGGAGCCGAAGCTTTCTTT.

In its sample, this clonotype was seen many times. CDR3 protein: CASSFRHPGQPQHF. The DNA of the CDR3 is TGTGCCAGCAGCTTTAGACACCCCGGTCAGCCCCAGCATTTT. The chain employs TRBV7-8 and TRBJ1-5; D not certain. The length of the CDR3 is 14 residues. Germline V gives CDR1 SGHVS, CDR2 FQNEAQ. V was clipped by 3 bases and J by 6 bases, with 12 bases between them.

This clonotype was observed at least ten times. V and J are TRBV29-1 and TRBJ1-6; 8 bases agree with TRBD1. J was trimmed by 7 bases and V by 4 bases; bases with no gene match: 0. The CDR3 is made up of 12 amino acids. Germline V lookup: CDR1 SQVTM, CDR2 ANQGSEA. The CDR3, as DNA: TGCAGCGTTGGGGACAGGAATTCACCCCTCCACTTT. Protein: CSVGDRNSPLHF.